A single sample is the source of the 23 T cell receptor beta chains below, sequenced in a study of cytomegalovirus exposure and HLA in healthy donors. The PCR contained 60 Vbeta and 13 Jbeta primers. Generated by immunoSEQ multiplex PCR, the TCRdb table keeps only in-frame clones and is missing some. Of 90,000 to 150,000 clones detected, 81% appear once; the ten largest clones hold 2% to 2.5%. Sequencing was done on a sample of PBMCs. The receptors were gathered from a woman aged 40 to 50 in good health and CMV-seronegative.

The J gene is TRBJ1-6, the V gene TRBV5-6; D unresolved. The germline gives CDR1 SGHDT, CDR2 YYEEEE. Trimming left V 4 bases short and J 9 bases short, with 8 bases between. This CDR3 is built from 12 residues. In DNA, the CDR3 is TGTGCCAGCAGCCGCGGGGTTTCACCCCTCCACTTT. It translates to CASSRGVSPLHF.

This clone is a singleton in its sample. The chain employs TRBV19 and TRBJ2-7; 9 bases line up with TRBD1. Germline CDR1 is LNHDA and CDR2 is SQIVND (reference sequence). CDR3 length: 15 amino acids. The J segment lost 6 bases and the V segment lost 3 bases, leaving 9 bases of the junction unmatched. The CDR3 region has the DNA TGTGCCAGTAGTATTACCGGGACAGGGTTTACCGAGCAGTACTTC. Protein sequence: CASSITGTGFTEQYF.

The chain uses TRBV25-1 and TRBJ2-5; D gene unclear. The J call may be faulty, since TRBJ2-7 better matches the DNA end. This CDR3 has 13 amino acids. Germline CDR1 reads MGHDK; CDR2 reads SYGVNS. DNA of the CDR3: TGTGCCAGCCAGGCCCTCATCTCCTACGAGCAGTACTTC. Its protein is CASQALISYEQYF.

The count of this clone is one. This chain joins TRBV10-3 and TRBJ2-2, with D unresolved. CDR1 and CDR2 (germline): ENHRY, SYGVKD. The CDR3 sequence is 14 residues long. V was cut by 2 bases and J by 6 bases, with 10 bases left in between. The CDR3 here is CAISENAVPGELFF. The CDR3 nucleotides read TGTGCCATCAGTGAGAATGCGGTCCCCGGGGAGCTGTTTTTT.

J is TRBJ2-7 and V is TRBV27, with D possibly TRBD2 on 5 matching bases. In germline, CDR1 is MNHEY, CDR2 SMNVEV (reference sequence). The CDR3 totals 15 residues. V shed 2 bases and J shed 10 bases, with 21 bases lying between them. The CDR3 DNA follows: TGTGCCAGCAGTTTAATCCGGAGCGGTGGCGGAATCCAGTACTTC. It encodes CASSLIRSGGGIQYF.

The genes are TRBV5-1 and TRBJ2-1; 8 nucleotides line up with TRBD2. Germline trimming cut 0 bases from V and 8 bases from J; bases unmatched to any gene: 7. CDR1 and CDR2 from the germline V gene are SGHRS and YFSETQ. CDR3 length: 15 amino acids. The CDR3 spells CASSLGRGGFDEQFF. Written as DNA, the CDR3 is TGCGCCAGCAGCTTGGGCCGGGGGGGATTCGATGAGCAGTTCTTC.

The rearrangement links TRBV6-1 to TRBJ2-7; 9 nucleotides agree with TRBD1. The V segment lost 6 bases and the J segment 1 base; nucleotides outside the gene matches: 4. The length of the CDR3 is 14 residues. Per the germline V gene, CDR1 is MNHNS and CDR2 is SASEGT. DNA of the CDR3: TGTGCCAGCAGCCGGGACAGGGCATCCTACGAGCAGTACTTC. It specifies CASSRDRASYEQYF.

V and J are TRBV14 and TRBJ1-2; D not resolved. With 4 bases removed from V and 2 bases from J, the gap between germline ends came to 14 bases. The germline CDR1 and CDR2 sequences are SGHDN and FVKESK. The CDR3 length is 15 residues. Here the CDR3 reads CASSRMTGSNYGYTF. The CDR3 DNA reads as TGTGCCAGCAGCCGGATGACTGGGAGCAACTATGGCTACACCTTC.

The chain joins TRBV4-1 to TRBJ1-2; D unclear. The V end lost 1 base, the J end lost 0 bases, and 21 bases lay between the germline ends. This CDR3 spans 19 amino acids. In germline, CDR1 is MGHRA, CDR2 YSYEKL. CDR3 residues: CASSQGPILDQRTNYGYTF. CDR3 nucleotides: TGCGCCAGCAGCCAAGGCCCCATACTCGACCAGAGGACTAACTATGGCTACACCTTC.

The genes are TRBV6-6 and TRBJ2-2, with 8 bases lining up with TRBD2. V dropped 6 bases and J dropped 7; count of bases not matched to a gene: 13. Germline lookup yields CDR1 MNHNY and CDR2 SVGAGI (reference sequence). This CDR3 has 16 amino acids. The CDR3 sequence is CASRDGGASKNGELFF. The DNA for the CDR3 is TGTGCCAGCAGAGACGGGGGGGCCAGTAAGAACGGGGAGCTGTTTTTT.

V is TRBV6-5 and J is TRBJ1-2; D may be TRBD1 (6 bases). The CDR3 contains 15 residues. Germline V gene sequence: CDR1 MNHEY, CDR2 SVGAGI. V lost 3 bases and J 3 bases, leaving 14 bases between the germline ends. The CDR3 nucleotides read TGTGCCAGCAGTTATGGGGGCAAATATTACTATGGCTACACCTTC. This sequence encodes CASSYGGKYYYGYTF.

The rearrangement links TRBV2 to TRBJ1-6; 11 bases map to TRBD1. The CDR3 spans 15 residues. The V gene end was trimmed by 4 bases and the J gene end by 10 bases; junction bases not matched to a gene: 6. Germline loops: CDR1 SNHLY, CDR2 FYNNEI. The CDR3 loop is CASSGDRGKGSPLHF. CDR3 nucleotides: TGTGCCAGCAGTGGGGACAGGGGGAAGGGGTCACCCCTCCACTTT.

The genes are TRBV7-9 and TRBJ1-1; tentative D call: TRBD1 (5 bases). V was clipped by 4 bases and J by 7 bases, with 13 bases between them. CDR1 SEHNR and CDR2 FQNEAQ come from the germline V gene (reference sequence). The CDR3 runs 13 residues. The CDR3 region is CASSSSGKGEAFF. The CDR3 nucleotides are TGTGCCAGCAGCTCGTCAGGGAAAGGTGAAGCTTTCTTT.

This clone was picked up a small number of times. CDR3 coding DNA: TGCGCCAGCAGCCAAGAACGACTTGAAAATGAAAAACTGTTTTTT. Amino acid sequence: CASSQERLENEKLFF. The chain links TRBV4-1 to TRBJ1-4; D not certain. The CDR3 runs to 15 residues. Trimming took 0 bases from V and 5 from J, leaving 10 bases between them. Germline-derived CDR1 and CDR2 are MGHRA and YSYEKL.

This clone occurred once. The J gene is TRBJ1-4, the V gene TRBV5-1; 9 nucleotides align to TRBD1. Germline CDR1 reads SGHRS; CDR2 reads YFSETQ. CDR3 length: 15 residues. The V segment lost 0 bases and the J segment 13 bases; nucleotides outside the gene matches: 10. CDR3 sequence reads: CASSLAGQGSPGLFF. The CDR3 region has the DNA TGCGCCAGCAGCTTGGCGGGACAGGGTAGTCCTGGACTGTTTTTT.

CDR3 DNA sequence: TGTGCCAGCTCACCCAGGGACAGGGTCTTTGAGCAGTACTTC. Residues: CASSPRDRVFEQYF. The J gene is TRBJ2-7, the V gene TRBV18; TRBD1 matches 9 bases. The CDR3 runs 14 residues. CDR1 is KGHSH, CDR2 LQKENI, per germline. The V segment lost 3 bases and the J segment 7 bases; nucleotides outside the gene matches: 7.

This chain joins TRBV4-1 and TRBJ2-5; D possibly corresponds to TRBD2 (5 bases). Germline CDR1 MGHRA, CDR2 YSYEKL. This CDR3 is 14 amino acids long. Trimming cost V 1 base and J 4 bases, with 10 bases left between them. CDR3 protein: CASSQVASRETQYF. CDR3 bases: TGCGCCAGCAGCCAAGTTGCTAGCCGAGAGACCCAGTACTTC.

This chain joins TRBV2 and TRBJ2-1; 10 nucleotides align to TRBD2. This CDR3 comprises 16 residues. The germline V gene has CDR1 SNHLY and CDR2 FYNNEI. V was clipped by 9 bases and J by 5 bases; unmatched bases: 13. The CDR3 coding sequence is TGTGCCAGTACCCTAGCGGGGGCACAATCCGACAATGAGCAGTTCTTC. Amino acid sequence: CASTLAGAQSDNEQFF. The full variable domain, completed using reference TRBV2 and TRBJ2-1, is EPEVTQTPSHQVTQMGQEVILRCVPISNHLYFYWYRQILGQKVEFLVSFYNNEISEKSEIFDDQFSVERPDGSNFTLKIRSTKLEDSAMYFCASTLAGAQSDNEQFFGPGTRLTVL.

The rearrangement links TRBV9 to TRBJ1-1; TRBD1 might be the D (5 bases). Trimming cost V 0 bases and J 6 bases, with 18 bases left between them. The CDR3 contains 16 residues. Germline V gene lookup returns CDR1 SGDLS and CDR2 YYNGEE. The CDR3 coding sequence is TGTGCCAGCAGCGTAGCTTTTCGGGGGGAAGTCGCTGAAGCTTTCTTT. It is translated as CASSVAFRGEVAEAFF.

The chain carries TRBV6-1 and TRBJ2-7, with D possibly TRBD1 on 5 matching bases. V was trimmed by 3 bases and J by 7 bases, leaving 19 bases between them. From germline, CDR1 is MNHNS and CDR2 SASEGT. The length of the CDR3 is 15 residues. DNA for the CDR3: TGTGCCAGCAGTGACCGTTTAGACAGCCCAGGGGAGCAGTACTTC. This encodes CASSDRLDSPGEQYF.

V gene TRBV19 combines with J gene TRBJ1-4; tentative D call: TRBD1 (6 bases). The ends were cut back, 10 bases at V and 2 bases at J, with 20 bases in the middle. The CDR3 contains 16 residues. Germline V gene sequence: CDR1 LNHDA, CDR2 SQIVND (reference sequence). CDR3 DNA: TGTGCCATTAAACCCAGGGGTTGGGCGACTAATGAAAAACTGTTTTTT. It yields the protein CAIKPRGWATNEKLFF.

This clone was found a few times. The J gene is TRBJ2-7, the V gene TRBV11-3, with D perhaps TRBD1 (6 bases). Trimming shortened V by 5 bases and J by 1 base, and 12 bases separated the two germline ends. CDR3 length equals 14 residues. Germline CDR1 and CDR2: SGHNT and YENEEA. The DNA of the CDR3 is TGTGCCAGCAGCCCAAGGGGGAAGTCCTACGAGCAGTACTTC. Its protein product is CASSPRGKSYEQYF.

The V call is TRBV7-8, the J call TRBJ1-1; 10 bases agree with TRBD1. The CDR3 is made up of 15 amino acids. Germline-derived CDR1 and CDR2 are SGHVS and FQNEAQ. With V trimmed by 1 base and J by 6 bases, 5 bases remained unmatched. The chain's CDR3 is CASSLGQGAGAEAFF. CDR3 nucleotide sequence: TGTGCCAGCAGCTTAGGACAGGGGGCTGGCGCTGAAGCTTTCTTT.